One sample yielded the 6 T cell receptor beta chains listed below, sequenced in a study of T cells after yellow fever vaccination. TCRdb fed the 5' RACE reads into MiXCR, producing one record per CDR3 protein. The table records some 500,000 distinct CDR3 sequences, around an eighth of them present only once. The material was PBMCs, obtained on the day of the yellow fever booster vaccination. Every receptor here comes from a man younger than 40 who received the YFV17D yellow fever vaccine.

This sequence joins TRBV7-3 and TRBJ2-3; no reliable D call. Trimming removed 5 bases from V and 6 bases from J, with 12 bases in between. The germline gives CDR1 SGHTA, CDR2 FQGTGA. The CDR3 runs to 13 residues. This chain's CDR3 is CASSPENLDTQYF. The CDR3 coding sequence is TGTGCCAGCAGCCCCGAAAACTTGGATACGCAGTATTTT.

This clonotype was picked up a small number of times. The chain has TRBV12-3 or TRBV12-4 and TRBJ2-2; unclear D gene. V dropped 7 bases and J dropped 4 bases, with 7 bases sitting between them. This CDR3 contains 12 residues. CDR3: CASTSLTGELFF. DNA of the CDR3: TGTGCCAGCACCAGCCTCACCGGGGAGCTGTTTTTT.

This clonotype was observed a handful of times. The rearrangement uses TRBV29-1 and TRBJ2-3; D not certain. Per germline, CDR1 SQVTM and CDR2 ANQGSEA. V lost 3 bases and J 4 bases, leaving 8 bases between the germline ends. The CDR3 loop spans 12 amino acids. The CDR3 region has the DNA TGCAGCGTTGACCTAGGCGCAGATACGCAGTATTTT. Amino acids: CSVDLGADTQYF.

V is TRBV29-1 and J is TRBJ2-1; D may be TRBD2 (5 bases). The CDR3 sequence is 11 residues long. Germline loops: CDR1 SQVTM, CDR2 ANQGSEA. Trimming left V 4 bases short and J 9 bases short, with 10 bases between. The CDR3 DNA reads TGCAGCGTTGGCGGAGAGGGTGAGCAGTTCTTC. It yields the protein CSVGGEGEQFF.

This clonotype was found a few times. V gene TRBV2 combines with J gene TRBJ2-3, with 7 positions matching TRBD1. CDR1 SNHLY and CDR2 FYNNEI come from the germline V gene. After removal of 7 bases from V and 6 bases from J, the junction contained 4 bases not matched to a gene. This CDR3 region has 12 residues. The CDR3 loop reads CASMGQRDTQYF. The CDR3 DNA is TGTGCCAGCATGGGACAGCGGGATACGCAGTATTTT.

This clonotype was picked up a small number of times. The V gene is TRBV29-1, the J gene TRBJ1-5; unclear D gene. Trimming left V 1 base short and J 2 bases short, with 6 bases between. CDR3 size: 13 residues. Germline CDR1 reads SQVTM; CDR2 reads ANQGSEA. Here the CDR3 DNA reads TGCAGCGTTGAAGCTGGGGGCAATCAGCCCCAGCATTTT. Translated: CSVEAGGNQPQHF. Variable domain in full (rest from reference TRBV29-1 and TRBJ1-5): SAVISQKPSRDICQRGTSLTIQCQVDSQVTMMFWYRQQPGQSLTLIATANQGSEATYESGFVIDKFPISRPNLTFSTLTVSNMSPEDSSIYLCSVEAGGNQPQHFGDGTRLSIL.